These T cell receptor beta chains were read from a single sample in a study of shared clonotypes between healthy human individuals. Method: immunoSEQ multiplex PCR; TCRdb's copy keeps in-frame clones and lacks some. The profile shows 2 million to 3 million clones, around nine tenths of them singletons. Sequenced material: naive CD4+ T cells sorted from blood. These receptors were taken from a young man in good health. Each CDR3 is given with its conserved first and last residue. Fields, in order: V gene, clone size, J gene, D gene, CDR3 DNA, CDR3 protein. D genes are given only for firm matches. Size is stated for part of the rows, as once, few or many counts, or as a class when the clone is expanded.

v_gene: TRBV13
abundance: .
j_gene: TRBJ2-3
d_gene: .
CDR3nt: TGTGCCACCCGTGCGAGTACCTTTAGCACAGATACGCAGTATTTT
CDR3aa: CATRASTFSTDTQYF

v_gene: TRBV19
abundance: .
j_gene: TRBJ1-5
d_gene: .
CDR3nt: TGTGCCAGTAGGGGCAGGGGCCTGAGTCAGCCCCAGCATTTT
CDR3aa: CASRGRGLSQPQHF

v_gene: TRBV10-1
abundance: .
j_gene: TRBJ2-7
d_gene: .
CDR3nt: TGCGCCAGCAGTGATGCCGTTTCCTACGAGCAGTACTTC
CDR3aa: CASSDAVSYEQYF

v_gene: TRBV28
abundance: once
j_gene: TRBJ1-2
d_gene: .
CDR3nt: TGTGCCAGCAGTTACCGGTACCGGGGTCACTATGGCTACACCTTC
CDR3aa: CASSYRYRGHYGYTF

v_gene: TRBV7-9
abundance: .
j_gene: TRBJ1-1
d_gene: TRBD1
CDR3nt: TGTGCCAGCAGCTTACGAAACGACAGGGAAGGCACTGAAGCTTTCTTT
CDR3aa: CASSLRNDREGTEAFF

v_gene: TRBV6-6
abundance: .
j_gene: TRBJ1-2
d_gene: .
CDR3nt: TGTGCCAGCATCCCCTTGGGGCGGAACTATGGCTACACCTTC
CDR3aa: CASIPLGRNYGYTF

v_gene: TRBV6-1
abundance: .
j_gene: TRBJ1-3
d_gene: .
CDR3nt: TGTGCCAGCAGTGACGGGAACTCTGGAAACACCATATATTTT
CDR3aa: CASSDGNSGNTIYF

v_gene: TRBV7-9
abundance: .
j_gene: TRBJ2-2
d_gene: TRBD2
CDR3nt: TGTGCCAGCAGCTGGGCGGGGGAGGCCGGGGAGCTGTTTTTT
CDR3aa: CASSWAGEAGELFF

v_gene: TRBV10-3
abundance: .
j_gene: TRBJ2-1
d_gene: .
CDR3nt: TGTGCCATCAGTGAGTCGGTCCAGGAGCGCAATGAGCAGTTCTTC
CDR3aa: CAISESVQERNEQFF

v_gene: TRBV6-4
abundance: .
j_gene: TRBJ1-5
d_gene: TRBD1
CDR3nt: TGTGCCAGCAGTGGCCAGACAGGGGGCGGTTTCGAGGCCCAGCATTTT
CDR3aa: CASSGQTGGGFEAQHF

v_gene: TRBV7-9
abundance: .
j_gene: TRBJ2-7
d_gene: .
CDR3nt: TGTGCCAGCAGCTTAGGTCTAGTAGGGGACTACGAGCAGTACTTC
CDR3aa: CASSLGLVGDYEQYF

v_gene: TRBV5-1
abundance: .
j_gene: TRBJ2-3
d_gene: TRBD2
CDR3nt: TGCGCCAGCAGCAGGACTAGCGGACAAACAGATACGCAGTATTTT
CDR3aa: CASSRTSGQTDTQYF

v_gene: TRBV5-1
abundance: .
j_gene: TRBJ2-3
d_gene: TRBD1
CDR3nt: TGCGCCAGCAGCTTTGGACAGGGGGGAGATACGCAGTATTTT
CDR3aa: CASSFGQGGDTQYF

v_gene: TRBV6-1
abundance: .
j_gene: TRBJ2-1
d_gene: .
CDR3nt: TGTGCCAGCAGTGAAGCGGCGCCGAGGGCCACCTACAATGAGCAGTTCTTC
CDR3aa: CASSEAAPRATYNEQFF

v_gene: TRBV7-2
abundance: .
j_gene: TRBJ2-5
d_gene: .
CDR3nt: TGTGCCAGCAGCGCCCTGGGAAGGGCAGAGACCCAGTACTTC
CDR3aa: CASSALGRAETQYF

v_gene: TRBV19
abundance: .
j_gene: TRBJ1-1
d_gene: TRBD1
CDR3nt: TGTGCCAGTAGTCCGGGACAGGGTGGGGTTGGGAACACTGAAGCTTTCTTT
CDR3aa: CASSPGQGGVGNTEAFF

v_gene: TRBV5-4
abundance: .
j_gene: TRBJ2-7
d_gene: .
CDR3nt: TGTGCCAGCAGCCCATCGTGGAGGGCGGTCGAGCAGTACTTC
CDR3aa: CASSPSWRAVEQYF

v_gene: TRBV30
abundance: .
j_gene: TRBJ1-6
d_gene: .
CDR3nt: TGTGCCTGGAGTAGTGGAAGGGAGCAATCACCCCTCCACTTT
CDR3aa: CAWSSGREQSPLHF

v_gene: TRBV10-3
abundance: .
j_gene: TRBJ1-3
d_gene: .
CDR3nt: TGTGCCATCAGTGTCGGAAACACCATATATTTT
CDR3aa: CAISVGNTIYF

v_gene: TRBV7-9
abundance: .
j_gene: TRBJ2-3
d_gene: .
CDR3nt: TGTGCCAGCAGCCCCCAGGGTACTAGCACAGATACGCAGTATTTT
CDR3aa: CASSPQGTSTDTQYF

v_gene: TRBV6-1
abundance: .
j_gene: TRBJ1-4
d_gene: TRBD1
CDR3nt: TGTGCCAGCAGCTCCACAGGGGCCTTCAATGAAAAACTGTTTTTT
CDR3aa: CASSSTGAFNEKLFF

v_gene: TRBV10-1
abundance: .
j_gene: TRBJ2-3
d_gene: .
CDR3nt: TGCGCCAGCAGTGAGGGGCGACTAGAGGATACGCAGTATTTT
CDR3aa: CASSEGRLEDTQYF

v_gene: TRBV12-5
abundance: .
j_gene: TRBJ2-3
d_gene: TRBD2
CDR3nt: TGTGCTAGTGGTTTGGCCATGACTAGCGGGGGTGGAGATACGCAGTATTTT
CDR3aa: CASGLAMTSGGGDTQYF

v_gene: TRBV10-3
abundance: .
j_gene: TRBJ2-7
d_gene: .
CDR3nt: TGTGCCATCAGTGAGGGGGTAGAGGTAGTTGACGAGCAGTACTTC
CDR3aa: CAISEGVEVVDEQYF

v_gene: TRBV7-2
abundance: .
j_gene: TRBJ2-3
d_gene: TRBD1
CDR3nt: TGTGCCAGCAGCTTATTTATGGGACAGGGTAATACAGATACGCAGTATTTT
CDR3aa: CASSLFMGQGNTDTQYF

v_gene: TRBV7-8
abundance: .
j_gene: TRBJ2-3
d_gene: .
CDR3nt: TGTGCCAGCAGCCTGAGAGTATGGACAGACACTCCGATTCCTAGCACAGATACGCAGTATTTT
CDR3aa: CASSLRVWTDTPIPSTDTQYF

v_gene: TRBV30
abundance: .
j_gene: TRBJ2-3
d_gene: .
CDR3nt: TGTGCCTGGAAGGTTTGGACAGATACGCAGTATTTT
CDR3aa: CAWKVWTDTQYF

v_gene: TRBV28
abundance: .
j_gene: TRBJ2-3
d_gene: .
CDR3nt: TGTGCCAGCAGCTTTATGATGGCTCTAGCTTTTTCTAGCACAGATACGCAGTATTTT
CDR3aa: CASSFMMALAFSSTDTQYF

v_gene: TRBV2
abundance: .
j_gene: TRBJ2-1
d_gene: TRBD2
CDR3nt: TGTGCCAGCAGTGCCTTGGGAGGGGACTCCTACAATGAGCAGTTCTTC
CDR3aa: CASSALGGDSYNEQFF

v_gene: TRBV6-5
abundance: .
j_gene: TRBJ1-5
d_gene: .
CDR3nt: TGTGCCAGCAGCCTAACCCGTCGGGCCAATCAGCCCCAGCATTTT
CDR3aa: CASSLTRRANQPQHF

v_gene: TRBV19
abundance: .
j_gene: TRBJ1-1
d_gene: TRBD1
CDR3nt: TGTGCCAGTACCTCGGGACAGCACACTGAAGCTTTCTTT
CDR3aa: CASTSGQHTEAFF

v_gene: TRBV18
abundance: .
j_gene: TRBJ1-5
d_gene: .
CDR3nt: TGTGCCAGCTCCCCGGGGCAGGCTGGCTTCAGTCAGCCCCAGCATTTT
CDR3aa: CASSPGQAGFSQPQHF

v_gene: TRBV5-4
abundance: .
j_gene: TRBJ1-2
d_gene: TRBD1
CDR3nt: TGTGCCAGCAACCTTCGCTGGGCAGGGGGACAATATGGCTACACCTTC
CDR3aa: CASNLRWAGGQYGYTF

v_gene: TRBV7-9
abundance: .
j_gene: TRBJ2-1
d_gene: .
CDR3nt: TGTGCCAGCAGCTTATTGGGGACGCCTCAAGACAATGAGCAGTTCTTC
CDR3aa: CASSLLGTPQDNEQFF

v_gene: TRBV19
abundance: once
j_gene: TRBJ2-7
d_gene: .
CDR3nt: TGTGCCAGTAGTATCGGGACGGCCTACGAGCAGTACTTC
CDR3aa: CASSIGTAYEQYF

v_gene: TRBV19
abundance: .
j_gene: TRBJ2-7
d_gene: TRBD2
CDR3nt: TGTGCCAGTAGTACACTAGCGGGGGAGGCCTACGAGCAGTACTTC
CDR3aa: CASSTLAGEAYEQYF

v_gene: TRBV5-1
abundance: .
j_gene: TRBJ1-6
d_gene: .
CDR3nt: TGCGCCAGCAGCAGTTTACAGCCCTATAATTCACCCCTCCACTTT
CDR3aa: CASSSLQPYNSPLHF

v_gene: TRBV11-2
abundance: .
j_gene: TRBJ2-1
d_gene: .
CDR3nt: TGTGCCAGCAGCTTAGATTGGACAGCATACAATGAGCAGTTCTTC
CDR3aa: CASSLDWTAYNEQFF

v_gene: TRBV18
abundance: once
j_gene: TRBJ2-7
d_gene: .
CDR3nt: TGTGCCAGCACAGAGTTCGGAAGCGGGCTAACCTACGAGCAGTACTTC
CDR3aa: CASTEFGSGLTYEQYF